This TCR beta chain is drawn from a study of blood T cell repertoires in COVID-19 (dated by TCRdb to about 2020). As for the study more broadly: Samples covering the acute and convalescent phases of COVID-19 were provided by collaborators in the United States, Italy and Spain. Subjects who had been exposed to COVID-19, were actively infected with it, or had recovered from it provided the deeply sampled blood TCRbeta repertoires that made up the dataset. Nearly every sample came with metadata listing a de-identified subject ID, COVID-19 status, age in years and sex. The repertoires were made available in a free public database intended to serve as a resource for research on the immune response to SARS-CoV-2. The prospective study material was composed of cDNA or gDNA derived from T cells, B-cell-depleted T cells, or PBMCs. Samples came from the ongoing ImmuneRACE study (first 160 participants) plus 1,254 subjects from 6 global collaborators. HLA class I and class II types, where available, came from metadata supplied by the sample provider rather than from assay-based typing.

About this clone itself: Its antigen remains unidentified. One base away there is no much larger clone; base qualities are not given.

The immunoSEQ Assay, a bias-controlled multiplex PCR, was used to amplify TCRbeta CDR3 regions from genomic DNA. Under the source paper's analysis protocol: The number of nucleated cells in each sample was estimated from the amplification of reference gene primers within the assay. To quantify the absolute abundance of each unique TCRbeta CDR3 rearrangement, sequence reads were collapsed and filtered. For each sample, productive Simpson clonality was calculated as the square root of Simpson's diversity index over productive rearrangements. TCRdb retrieved this table from immuneACCESS and kept in-frame rearrangements only. Not all clones are present; in checked studies, unresolved V genes account for under half, and no reason is known for the remainder. From that table come the V and J calls and clone size; the DNA was used to work out D and trimming. For this sample there are approximately 220,000 clones; around 85% appear just once. About 17% of the sample is held by the ten biggest clonotypes.

The cysteine opens and the phenylalanine closes a CDR3 of 14 amino acids. Only CDR3 DNA is held: 42 bases, read in frame from base 1. CDR1 and CDR2 were assigned from the germline V gene as SGDLS and YYNGEE. The junction carries 17 bases between V and J, which are trimmed by 5 bases and 6 bases respectively. Enrolling through a virtual design, the prospective study's participants ranged in age from roughly 18 to 90 years and lived across roughly 23 United States geographic areas. In the prospective study, participants were assigned to cohorts based on the clinical history participants reported in a screening survey and a study questionnaire. Recovered participants in ImmuneRACE Cohort 3 were defined by two consecutive negative NP/OP PCR tests, clearance by a healthcare professional, or resolution of symptoms. In the prospective study, whole blood, serum and a nasopharyngeal or oropharyngeal swab were collected from each participant by mobile phlebotomists. Additional blood draws and questionnaires over an approximately two-month period could optionally be provided by prospective study participants. Before DNA extraction, blood samples from the prospective study were shipped at room temperature or frozen.

Paper-wide results and their limitations: The quantity of clinical and demographic metadata differed by source and by participant and was supplied without curation.

This TCR derives from a man aged 40-55 years who had recovered from COVID-19. The sequence links TRBV9 to TRBJ1-2; no confident D gene assignment can be made. The sample comprised PBMCs or T cells enriched from blood (not recorded which). The nucleotides are TGTGCCAGCAGGGATGATTGGGAGGTTAATGGCTACACCTTC. It translates to CASRDDWEVNGYTF.